Sequencing of this TCR beta chain was carried out in a study of blood T cell repertoires in COVID-19. Study summary: Sample material is recorded as cDNA or gDNA derived from T cells, B-cell-depleted T cells, or PBMCs.

Adults between roughly 18 and 95 years of age took part from about two dozen US areas. Participant-given clinical history determined each cohort assignment. Under the authors' procedure: Estimates of nucleated cell counts were drawn from the amplification of reference gene primers. Some clones are missing from TCRdb's copy, which holds only in-frame ones; the method was immunoSEQ multiplex PCR. V and J calls and clone size are copied from that table; D and trimming were computed from the DNA. The data show 150,000 to 200,000 clones, 76% seen once. The origin of this receptor is a woman in her 50s with acute COVID-19. Sequenced input: PBMCs or T cells enriched from blood (not recorded which).

The CDR3 reads CASSRIRGSNEQFF. In DNA form, the CDR3 reads TGTGCCAGCAGCCGCATCCGAGGGAGCAATGAGCAGTTCTTC. This sequence joins TRBV3-1 (or the pseudogene TRBV3-2) and TRBJ2-1; D is possibly TRBD2 (5 bases). V was shortened by 4 bases and J by 6 bases, with 13 bases between the two germline ends. CDR1 and CDR2 (germline): LGHDT, YNNKEL (reference sequence). The CDR3 spans 14 residues.